The following is a T cell receptor beta chain sequence with its context. The antigen is unknown. The PCR ran on 60 Vbeta and 13 Jbeta primers. Sequencing used immunoSEQ multiplex PCR; TCRdb keeps in-frame clones, though not all of them. Of 150,000 to 200,000 clones in the sample, roughly 74% were seen once. These data originate in a study of cytomegalovirus exposure and HLA in healthy donors. Findings and caveats of the study: It was approximately 170 TCR beta chains that were listed as cytomegalovirus-associated. HLA restriction was apparent for most CMV-associated TCR beta chains in a later analysis. Trimming of TCR beta V- and J-genes showed a link, identified in a later analysis, to a missense DCLRE1C variant.

Donors sampled were nominally healthy, though unrecorded immune exposures were likely. This TCR came from a man younger than 30 in good health and CMV-seropositive. The sample consisted of PBMCs.

The CDR3 DNA reads as TGTGCCAGCAGGGATACTAGCAGCTCCTACAATGAGCAGTTCTTC. Protein sequence: CASRDTSSSYNEQFF. V is TRBV7-9 and J is TRBJ2-1; TRBD2 might be the D (6 bases). Trimming took 6 bases from V and 0 from J, leaving 12 bases between them. This CDR3 region has 15 residues. Germline CDR1 SEHNR, CDR2 FQNEAQ (reference sequence). The variable domain in full, completed from reference TRBV7-9 and TRBJ2-1, reads DTGVSQNPRHKITKRGQNVTFRCDPISEHNRLYWYRQTLGQGPEFLTYFQNEAQLEKSRLLSDRFSAERPKGSFSTLEIQRTEQGDSAMYLCASRDTSSSYNEQFFGPGTRLTVL.